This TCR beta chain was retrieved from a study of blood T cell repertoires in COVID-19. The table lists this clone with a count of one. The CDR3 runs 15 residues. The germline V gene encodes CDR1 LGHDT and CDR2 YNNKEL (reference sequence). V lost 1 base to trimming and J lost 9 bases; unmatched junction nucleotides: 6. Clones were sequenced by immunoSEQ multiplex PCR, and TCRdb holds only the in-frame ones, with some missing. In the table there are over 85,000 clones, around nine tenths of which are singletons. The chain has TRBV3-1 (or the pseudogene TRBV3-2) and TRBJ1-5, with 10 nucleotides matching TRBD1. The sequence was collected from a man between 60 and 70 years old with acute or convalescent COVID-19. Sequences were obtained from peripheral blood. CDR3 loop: CASSQGTGGMAPQHF. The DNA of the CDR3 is TGTGCCAGCAGCCAAGGGACAGGGGGAATGGCGCCCCAGCATTTT.